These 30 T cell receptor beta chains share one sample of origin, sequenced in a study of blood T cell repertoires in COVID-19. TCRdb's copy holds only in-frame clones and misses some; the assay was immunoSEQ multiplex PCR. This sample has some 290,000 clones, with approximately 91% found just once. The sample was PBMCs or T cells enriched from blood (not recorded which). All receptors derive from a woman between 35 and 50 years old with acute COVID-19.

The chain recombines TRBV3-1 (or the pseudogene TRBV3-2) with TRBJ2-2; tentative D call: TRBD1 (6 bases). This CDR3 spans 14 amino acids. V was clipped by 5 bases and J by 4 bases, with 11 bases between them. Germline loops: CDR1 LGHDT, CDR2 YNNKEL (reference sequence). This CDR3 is CASSRSGATGELFF. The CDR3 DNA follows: TGTGCCAGCAGCAGATCAGGGGCCACCGGGGAGCTGTTTTTT.

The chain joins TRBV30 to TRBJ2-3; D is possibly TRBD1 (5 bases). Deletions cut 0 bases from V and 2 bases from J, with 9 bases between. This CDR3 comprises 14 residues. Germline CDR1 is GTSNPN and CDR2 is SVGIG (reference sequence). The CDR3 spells CAWSVLTATDTQYF. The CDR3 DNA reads TGTGCCTGGAGTGTACTGACAGCCACAGATACGCAGTATTTT.

CDR3 region: CASSSRLADQETQYF. CDR3 coding DNA: TGTGCCAGCAGCTCACGACTAGCGGACCAAGAGACCCAGTACTTC. This chain links TRBV11-2 with TRBJ2-5; the match to TRBD2 covers 9 bases. CDR1 and CDR2 (germline): SGHAT, FQNNGV. V shed 4 bases and J 0 bases; nucleotides not matched to a gene: 3. The CDR3 spans 15 residues.

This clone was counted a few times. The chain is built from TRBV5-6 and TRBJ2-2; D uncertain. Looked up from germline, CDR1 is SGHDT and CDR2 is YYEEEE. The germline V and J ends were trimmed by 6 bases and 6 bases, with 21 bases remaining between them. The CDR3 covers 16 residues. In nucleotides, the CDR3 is TGTGCCAGCACCGATGGTTTAATAGTTTCCTCCGGGGAGCTGTTTTTT. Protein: CASTDGLIVSSGELFF.

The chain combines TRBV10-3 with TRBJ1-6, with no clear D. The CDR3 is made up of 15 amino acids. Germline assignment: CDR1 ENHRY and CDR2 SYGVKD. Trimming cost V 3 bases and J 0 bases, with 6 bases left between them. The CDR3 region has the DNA TGTGCCATCAGTGATACGGTCTCCTATAATTCACCCCTCCACTTT. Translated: CAISDTVSYNSPLHF.

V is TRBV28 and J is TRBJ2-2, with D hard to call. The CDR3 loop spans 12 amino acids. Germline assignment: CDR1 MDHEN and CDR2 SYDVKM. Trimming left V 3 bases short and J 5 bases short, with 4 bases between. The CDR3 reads CASSFLTGELFF. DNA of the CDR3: TGTGCCAGCAGTTTCTTGACCGGGGAGCTGTTTTTT.

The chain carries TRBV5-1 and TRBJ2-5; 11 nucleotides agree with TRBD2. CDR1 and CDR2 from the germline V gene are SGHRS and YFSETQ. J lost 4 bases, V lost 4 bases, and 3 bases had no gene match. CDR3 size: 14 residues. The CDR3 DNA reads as TGCGCCAGCAGCGACACTAGCGGGAGAGAGACCCAGTACTTC. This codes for CASSDTSGRETQYF.

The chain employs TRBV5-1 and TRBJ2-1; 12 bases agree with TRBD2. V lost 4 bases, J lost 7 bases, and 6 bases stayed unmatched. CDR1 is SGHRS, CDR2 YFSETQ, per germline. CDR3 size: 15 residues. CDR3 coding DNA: TGCGCCAGCAGCGACCTAGCGGGGGGGCAAAATGAGCAGTTCTTC. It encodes CASSDLAGGQNEQFF.

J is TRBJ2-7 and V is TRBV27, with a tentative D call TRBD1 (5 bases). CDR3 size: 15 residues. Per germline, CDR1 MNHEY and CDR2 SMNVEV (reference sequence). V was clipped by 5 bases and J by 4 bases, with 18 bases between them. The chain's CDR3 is CASSPLRRDGYEQYF. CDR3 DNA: TGTGCCAGCAGTCCTCTGCGCAGGGATGGGTACGAGCAGTACTTC.

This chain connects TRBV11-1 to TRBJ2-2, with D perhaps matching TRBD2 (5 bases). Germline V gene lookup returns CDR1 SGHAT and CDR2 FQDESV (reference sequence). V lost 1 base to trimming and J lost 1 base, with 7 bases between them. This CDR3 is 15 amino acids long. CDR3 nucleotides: TGTGCCAGCAGCTTAGTGCGGGTGAACACCGGGGAGCTGTTTTTT. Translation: CASSLVRVNTGELFF.

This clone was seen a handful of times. The CDR3 nucleotides are TGTGCCAGCAGTTCCCGACAGGGCTGGGGAGCTTTCTTT. Translating it yields CASSSRQGWGAFF. The gene calls are TRBV27 and TRBJ1-1; 7 bases match TRBD1. The germline V gene encodes CDR1 MNHEY and CDR2 SMNVEV (reference sequence). The CDR3 is 13 residues long. The V gene end was trimmed by 4 bases and the J gene end by 10 bases; junction bases not matched to a gene: 9.

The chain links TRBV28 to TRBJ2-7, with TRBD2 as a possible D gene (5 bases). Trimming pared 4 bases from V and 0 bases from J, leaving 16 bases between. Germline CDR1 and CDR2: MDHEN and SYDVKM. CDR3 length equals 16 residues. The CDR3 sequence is CASSSHTEGSSYEQYF. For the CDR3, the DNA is TGTGCCAGCAGTTCACATACCGAGGGAAGCTCCTACGAGCAGTACTTC.

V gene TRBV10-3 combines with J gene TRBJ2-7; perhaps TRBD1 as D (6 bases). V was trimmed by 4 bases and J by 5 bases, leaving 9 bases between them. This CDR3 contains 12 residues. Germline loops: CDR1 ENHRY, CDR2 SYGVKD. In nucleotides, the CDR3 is TGTGCCATCAGTGGTGGGGGCAACGAGCAGTACTTC. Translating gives CAISGGGNEQYF.

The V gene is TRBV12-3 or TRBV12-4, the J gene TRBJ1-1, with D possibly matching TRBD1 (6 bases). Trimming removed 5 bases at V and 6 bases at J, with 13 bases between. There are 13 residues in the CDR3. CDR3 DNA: TGTGCCAGCAGTCCCCGGGGGGCTCCTGAAGCTTTCTTT. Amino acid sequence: CASSPRGAPEAFF.

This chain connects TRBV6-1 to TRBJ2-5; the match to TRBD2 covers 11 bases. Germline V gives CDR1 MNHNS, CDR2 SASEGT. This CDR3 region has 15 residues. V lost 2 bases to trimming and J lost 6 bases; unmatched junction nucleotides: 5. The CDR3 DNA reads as TGTGCCAGCAGTGAAATAGCGGGGGGGCCGAAGACCCAGTACTTC. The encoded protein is CASSEIAGGPKTQYF.

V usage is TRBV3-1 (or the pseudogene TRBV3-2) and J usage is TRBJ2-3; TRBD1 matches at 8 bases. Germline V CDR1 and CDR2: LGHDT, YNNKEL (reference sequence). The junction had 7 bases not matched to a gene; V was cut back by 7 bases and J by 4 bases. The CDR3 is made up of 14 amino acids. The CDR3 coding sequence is TGTGCCAGCAAGCAGGGGGCGTACTCAGATACGCAGTATTTT. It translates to CASKQGAYSDTQYF.

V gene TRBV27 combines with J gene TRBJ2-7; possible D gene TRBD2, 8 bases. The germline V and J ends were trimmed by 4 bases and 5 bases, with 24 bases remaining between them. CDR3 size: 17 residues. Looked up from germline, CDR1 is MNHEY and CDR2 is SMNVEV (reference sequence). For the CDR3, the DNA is TGTGCCAGCAGTTCTCGGGAGGGGGCGACCGTATACGACGAGCAGTACTTC. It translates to CASSSREGATVYDEQYF.

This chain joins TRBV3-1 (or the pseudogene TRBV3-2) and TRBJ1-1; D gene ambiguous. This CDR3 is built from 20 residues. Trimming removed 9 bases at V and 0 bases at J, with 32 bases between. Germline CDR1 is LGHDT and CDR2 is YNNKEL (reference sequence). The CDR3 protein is CARLTTSPPRRALMNTEAFF. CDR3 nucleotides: TGTGCCAGGCTCACTACATCCCCCCCCCGGAGGGCCCTCATGAACACTGAAGCTTTCTTT.

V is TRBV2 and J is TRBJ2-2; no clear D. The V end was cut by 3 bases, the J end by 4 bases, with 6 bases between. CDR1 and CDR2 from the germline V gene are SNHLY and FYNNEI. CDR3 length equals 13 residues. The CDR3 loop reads CASSDQSTGELFF. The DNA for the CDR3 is TGTGCCAGCAGTGACCAGTCCACCGGGGAGCTGTTTTTT.

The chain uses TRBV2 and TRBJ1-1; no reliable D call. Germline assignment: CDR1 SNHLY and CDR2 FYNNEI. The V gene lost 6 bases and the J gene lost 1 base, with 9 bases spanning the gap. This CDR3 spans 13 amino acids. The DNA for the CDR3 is TGTGCCAGCAGGGAGGCACCGAACACTGAAGCTTTCTTT. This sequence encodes CASREAPNTEAFF.

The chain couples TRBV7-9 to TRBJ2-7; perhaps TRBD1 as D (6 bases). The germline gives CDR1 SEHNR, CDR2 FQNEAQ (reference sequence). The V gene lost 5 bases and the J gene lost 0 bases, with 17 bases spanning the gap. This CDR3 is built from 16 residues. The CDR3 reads CASSQPRGRSSYEQYF. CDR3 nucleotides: TGTGCCAGCAGCCAACCCAGGGGTAGGTCCTCCTACGAGCAGTACTTC.

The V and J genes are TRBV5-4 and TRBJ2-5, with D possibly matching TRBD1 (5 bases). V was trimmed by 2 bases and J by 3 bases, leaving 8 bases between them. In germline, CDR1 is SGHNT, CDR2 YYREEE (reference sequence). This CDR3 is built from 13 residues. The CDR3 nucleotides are TGTGCCAGCAGCTTAGACAGCGAAGAGACCCAGTACTTC. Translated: CASSLDSEETQYF.

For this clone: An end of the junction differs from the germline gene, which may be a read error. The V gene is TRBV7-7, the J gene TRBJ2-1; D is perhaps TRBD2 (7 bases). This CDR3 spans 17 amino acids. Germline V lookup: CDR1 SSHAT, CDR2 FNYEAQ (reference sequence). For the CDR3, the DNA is TGTGCTAGCAGCTTAGGTTCCGGCGGGGGCCATGGCAATGAGCAGTTCTTC. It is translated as CASSLGSGGGHGNEQFF.

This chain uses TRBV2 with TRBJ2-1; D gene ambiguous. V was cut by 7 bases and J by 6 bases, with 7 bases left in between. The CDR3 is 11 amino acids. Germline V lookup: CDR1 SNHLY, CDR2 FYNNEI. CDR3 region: CASTTSNEQFF. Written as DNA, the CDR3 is TGTGCCAGCACCACGAGCAATGAGCAGTTCTTC.

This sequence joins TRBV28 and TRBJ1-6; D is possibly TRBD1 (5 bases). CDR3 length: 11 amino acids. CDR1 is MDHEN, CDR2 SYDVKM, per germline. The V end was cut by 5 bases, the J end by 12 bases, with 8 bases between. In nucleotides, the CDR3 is TGTGCCAGCAGTGACCAGGGACCCCTCCACTTT. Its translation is CASSDQGPLHF. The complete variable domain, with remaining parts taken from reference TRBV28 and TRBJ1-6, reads DVKVTQSSRYLVKRTGEKVFLECVQDMDHENMFWYRQDPGLGLRLIYFSYDVKMKEKGDIPEGYSVSREKKERFSLILESASTNQTSMYLCASSDQGPLHFGNGTRLTVT.

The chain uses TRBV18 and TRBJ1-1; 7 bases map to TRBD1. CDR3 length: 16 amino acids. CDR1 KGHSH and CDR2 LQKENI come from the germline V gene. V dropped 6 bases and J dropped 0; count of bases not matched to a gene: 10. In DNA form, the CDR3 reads TGTGCCAGCTCCCTATGGGACAGCGGATTGAACACTGAAGCTTTCTTT. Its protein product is CASSLWDSGLNTEAFF.

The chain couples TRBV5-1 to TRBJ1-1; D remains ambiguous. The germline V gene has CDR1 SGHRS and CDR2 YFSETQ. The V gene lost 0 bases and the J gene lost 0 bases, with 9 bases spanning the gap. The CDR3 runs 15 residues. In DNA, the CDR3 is TGCGCCAGCAGCTTGGATCACAGAATGAACACTGAAGCTTTCTTT. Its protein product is CASSLDHRMNTEAFF. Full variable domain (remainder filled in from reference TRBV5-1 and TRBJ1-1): KAGVTQTPRYLIKTRGQQVTLSCSPISGHRSVSWYQQTPGQGLQFLFEYFSETQRNKGNFPGRFSGRQFSNSRSEMNVSTLELGDSALYLCASSLDHRMNTEAFFGQGTRLTVV.

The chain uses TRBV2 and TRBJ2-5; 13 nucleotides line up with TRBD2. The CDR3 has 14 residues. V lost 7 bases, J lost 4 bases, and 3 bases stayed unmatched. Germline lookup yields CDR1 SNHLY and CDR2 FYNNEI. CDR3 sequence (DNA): TGTGCCAGCAATGGACTAGCGGGAGTAGAGACCCAGTACTTC. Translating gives CASNGLAGVETQYF. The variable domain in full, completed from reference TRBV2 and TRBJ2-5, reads EPEVTQTPSHQVTQMGQEVILRCVPISNHLYFYWYRQILGQKVEFLVSFYNNEISEKSEIFDDQFSVERPDGSNFTLKIRSTKLEDSAMYFCASNGLAGVETQYFGPGTRLLVL.

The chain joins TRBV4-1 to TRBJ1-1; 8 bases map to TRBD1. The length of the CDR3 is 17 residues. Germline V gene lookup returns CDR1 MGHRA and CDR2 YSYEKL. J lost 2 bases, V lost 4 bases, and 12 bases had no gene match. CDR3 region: CASSRHEGQEPNTEAFF. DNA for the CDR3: TGCGCCAGCAGCCGACACGAGGGACAGGAGCCCAACACTGAAGCTTTCTTT.

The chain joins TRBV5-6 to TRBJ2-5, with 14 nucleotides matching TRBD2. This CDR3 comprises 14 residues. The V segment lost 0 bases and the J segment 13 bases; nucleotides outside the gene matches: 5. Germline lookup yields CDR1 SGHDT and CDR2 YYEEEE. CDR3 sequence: CASSLGTSGGTGYF. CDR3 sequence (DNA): TGTGCCAGCAGCTTGGGGACTAGCGGGGGGACGGGGTACTTC.